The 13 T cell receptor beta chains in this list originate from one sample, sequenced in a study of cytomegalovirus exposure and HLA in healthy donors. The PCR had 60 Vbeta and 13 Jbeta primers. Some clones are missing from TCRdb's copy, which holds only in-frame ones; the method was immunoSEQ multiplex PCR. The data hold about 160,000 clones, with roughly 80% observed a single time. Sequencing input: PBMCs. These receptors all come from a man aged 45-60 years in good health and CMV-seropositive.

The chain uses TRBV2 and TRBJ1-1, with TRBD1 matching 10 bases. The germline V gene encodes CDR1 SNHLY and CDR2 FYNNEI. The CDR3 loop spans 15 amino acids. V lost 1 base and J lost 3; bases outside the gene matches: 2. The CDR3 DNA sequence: TGTGCCAGCAGTGAAGTCGGGACAGGGGACACTGAAGCTTTCTTT. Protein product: CASSEVGTGDTEAFF.

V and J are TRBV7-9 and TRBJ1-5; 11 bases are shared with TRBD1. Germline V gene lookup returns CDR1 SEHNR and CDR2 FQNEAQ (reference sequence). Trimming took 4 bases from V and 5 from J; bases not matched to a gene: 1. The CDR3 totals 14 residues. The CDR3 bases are TGTGCCAGCAGCTGGGACAGGGGGGATCAGCCCCAGCATTTT. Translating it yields CASSWDRGDQPQHF.

CDR3 nucleotide sequence: TGCGCCAGCAGCCAAGGAACAGGGTCCCGCCATGGCTACACCTTC. Amino acids: CASSQGTGSRHGYTF. The rearrangement links TRBV4-3 to TRBJ1-2, with a possible D match to TRBD1 (6 bases). The CDR3 has 15 amino acids. The germline V gene has CDR1 LGHNA and CDR2 YSLEER. The ends were cut back, 1 base at V and 6 bases at J, with 15 bases in the middle.

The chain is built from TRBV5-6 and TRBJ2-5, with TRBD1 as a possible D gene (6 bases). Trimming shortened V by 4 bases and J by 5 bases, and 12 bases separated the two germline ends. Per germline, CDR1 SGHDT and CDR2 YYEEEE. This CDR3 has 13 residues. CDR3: CASSRTGPETQYF. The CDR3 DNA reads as TGTGCCAGCAGCCGAACAGGGCCGGAGACCCAGTACTTC.

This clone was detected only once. The CDR3 loop reads CATSRDRQGYGYTF. The CDR3 DNA reads as TGTGCCACCAGCAGAGATAGACAGGGCTACGGCTACACCTTC. V is TRBV15 and J is TRBJ1-2; 7 bases are a match to TRBD1. Trimming cost V 0 bases and J 8 bases; bases outside gene matches: 6. CDR1 is LNHNV and CDR2 is YYDKDF in the germline V gene (reference sequence). CDR3 length: 14 residues.

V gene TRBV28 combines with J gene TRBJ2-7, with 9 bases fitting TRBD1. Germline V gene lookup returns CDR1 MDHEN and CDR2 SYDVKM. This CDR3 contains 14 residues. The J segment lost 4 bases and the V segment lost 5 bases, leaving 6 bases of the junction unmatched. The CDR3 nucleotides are TGTGCCAGCAGTCCCGGGACAGGGCCGTACGAGCAGTACTTC. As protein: CASSPGTGPYEQYF.

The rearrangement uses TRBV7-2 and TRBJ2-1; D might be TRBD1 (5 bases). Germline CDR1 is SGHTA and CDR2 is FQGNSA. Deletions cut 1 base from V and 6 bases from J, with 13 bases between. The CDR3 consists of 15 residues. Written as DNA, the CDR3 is TGTGCCAGCAGCTTAGAAGGGGCTGATTTCAATGAGCAGTTCTTC. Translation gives CASSLEGADFNEQFF.

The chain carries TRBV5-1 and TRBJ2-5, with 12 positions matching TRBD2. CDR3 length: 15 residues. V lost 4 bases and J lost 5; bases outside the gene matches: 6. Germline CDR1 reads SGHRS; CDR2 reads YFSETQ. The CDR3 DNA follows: TGCGCCAGCAGCATTACTAGCGGGGGGATGGAGACCCAGTACTTC. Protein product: CASSITSGGMETQYF.

In nucleotides, the CDR3 is TGTGCCAGCCGGGACAGCCTCTACGAGCAGTACTTC. Residues: CASRDSLYEQYF. The rearrangement joins TRBV28 to TRBJ2-7, with TRBD1 identical over 7 bases. With V trimmed by 8 bases and J by 3 bases, 4 bases remained unmatched. The germline V gene encodes CDR1 MDHEN and CDR2 SYDVKM. This CDR3 has 12 residues. Supplemented by reference TRBV28 and TRBJ2-7, the full variable domain reads DVKVTQSSRYLVKRTGEKVFLECVQDMDHENMFWYRQDPGLGLRLIYFSYDVKMKEKGDIPEGYSVSREKKERFSLILESASTNQTSMYLCASRDSLYEQYFGPGTRLTVT.

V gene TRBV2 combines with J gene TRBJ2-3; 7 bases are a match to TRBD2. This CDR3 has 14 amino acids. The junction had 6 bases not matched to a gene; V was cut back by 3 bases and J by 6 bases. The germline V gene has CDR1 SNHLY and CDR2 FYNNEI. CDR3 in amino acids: CASSDGGRTDTQYF. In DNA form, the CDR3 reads TGTGCCAGCAGTGATGGCGGGAGAACGGATACGCAGTATTTT.

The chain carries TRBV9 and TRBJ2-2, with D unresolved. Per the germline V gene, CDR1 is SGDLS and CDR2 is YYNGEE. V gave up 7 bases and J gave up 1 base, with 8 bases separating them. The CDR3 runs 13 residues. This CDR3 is CASPPRNTGELFF. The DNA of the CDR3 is TGTGCCAGCCCTCCCCGGAACACCGGGGAGCTGTTTTTT.

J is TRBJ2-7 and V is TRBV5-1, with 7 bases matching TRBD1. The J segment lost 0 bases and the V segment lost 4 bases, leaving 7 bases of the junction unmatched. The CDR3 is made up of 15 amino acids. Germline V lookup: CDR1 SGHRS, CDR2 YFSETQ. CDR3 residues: CASSRWGQNSYEQYF. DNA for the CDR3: TGCGCCAGCAGCCGATGGGGACAGAACTCCTACGAGCAGTACTTC.

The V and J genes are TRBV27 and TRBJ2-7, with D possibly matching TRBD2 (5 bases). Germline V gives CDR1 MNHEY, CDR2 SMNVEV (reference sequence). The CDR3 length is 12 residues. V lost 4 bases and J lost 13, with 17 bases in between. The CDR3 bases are TGTGCCAGCAGTTCCCCCGCCGGGAAAACTTACTTC. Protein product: CASSSPAGKTYF.